At least ten counts were recorded for the clone carrying this TCR beta chain. This CDR3 spans 16 amino acids. Germline V gives CDR1 SGHRS, CDR2 YFSETQ. Trimming cost V 5 bases and J 2 bases, with 17 bases left between them. TCRdb re-called the RT-PCR reads with MiXCR, one entry per CDR3 protein. Here the sample spans more than 600,000 distinct CDR3 sequences, approximately 15% being singletons. The source of this sequence is a female donor in good health, serving as a healthy control. The specimen sequenced was memory CD4+ T cells from blood. The chain carries TRBV5-1 and TRBJ2-1, with D perhaps matching TRBD1 (6 bases). The CDR3 loop is CASRVGGPGPYNEQFF. The DNA of the CDR3 is TGCGCCAGCAGGGTTGGGGGCCCAGGACCCTACAATGAGCAGTTCTTC. The full variable domain, completed using reference TRBV5-1 and TRBJ2-1, is KAGVTQTPRYLIKTRGQQVTLSCSPISGHRSVSWYQQTPGQGLQFLFEYFSETQRNKGNFPGRFSGRQFSNSRSEMNVSTLELGDSALYLCASRVGGPGPYNEQFFGPGTRLTVL.